This T cell receptor beta chain was sequenced during a study of metastatic and nonmetastatic thyroid tumors. Study at large: A comparison of repertoires was made across blood and tumor or nodule tissue from malignant and benign thyroid patients.

Prior to thyroid surgery, none of the patients had received any treatment. At least ten counts were recorded for this clone. Its cognate antigen is unknown. In the source study's methods: It was from CDR3 differences across clinicopathological groups that a distant-metastasis classifier for papillary thyroid cancer was built. TCRdb re-called the PCR reads via MiXCR. What appears here as the V and J calls and clone size reflects TCRdb's work, not the paper's. The sample carries just under 60,000 clones, under 20% recorded once. Points from the study as a whole: Malignant thyroid tumors reportedly had TCR beta diversity that was significantly higher than in benign nodules, in blood and tumor.

Sequencing was done on a sample of blood. The source of this sequence is a male donor with papillary thyroid cancer or a benign thyroid nodule (not recorded which). Some clones in this sample may be carry-over from other donors' samples.

CDR3 amino acids: CASSWTGIGLDSGANVLTF. The CDR3 nucleotides are TGCGCCAGCAGCTGGACAGGGATTGGCCTCGACTCTGGGGCCAACGTCCTGACTTTC. The chain links TRBV5-1 to TRBJ2-6; 8 positions match TRBD1. J was trimmed by 0 bases and V by 3 bases; bases with no gene match: 11. This CDR3 spans 19 amino acids. Germline assignment: CDR1 SGHRS and CDR2 YFSETQ.